The 2 T cell receptor beta chains below were found in one sample sequenced in a study of cytomegalovirus exposure and HLA in healthy donors (dated by TCRdb to the late 2010s). Library prep was done by the immunoSEQ multiplex PCR assay. The multiplex PCR relied on a mix of 60 forward primers for TCR Vbeta segments and 13 reverse primers for TCR Jbeta segments. The clones in this table, taken by TCRdb from immuneACCESS, are in-frame only. Not every clone is retained; where verified, under half of the shortfall comes from an unresolved V gene, and the cause of the rest is unknown. Recorded for this sample are over 150,000 clones; 65% to 80% of them occurred a single time. The top ten hold roughly 2% of the sample. The sequenced material came from PBMCs. Every receptor here comes from a man aged 40-50 years in good health and CMV-seronegative.

This chain connects TRBV4-2 to TRBJ2-1; tentative D call: TRBD2 (6 bases). The CDR3 loop spans 15 amino acids. Germline V gene sequence: CDR1 LGHNA, CDR2 YNFKEQ. Between the trimmed V and J ends, which lost 0 bases and 6 bases, there was a span of 12 bases. CDR3 amino acids: CASSQDGTQSNEQFF. The CDR3 nucleotides are TGTGCCAGCAGCCAAGATGGGACTCAAAGCAATGAGCAGTTCTTC.

As for this clone: One junction end disagrees with the germline gene, perhaps due to a read error. The chain employs TRBV9 and TRBJ2-6; possible D gene TRBD1, 5 bases. CDR3 length: 14 residues. Germline V gene lookup returns CDR1 SGDLS and CDR2 YYNGEE. CDR3 DNA sequence: TGTGCCAGCAGCGTGAGCTCTGGGGCCAACGGCCTGACTTTC. This codes for CASSVSSGANGLTF.